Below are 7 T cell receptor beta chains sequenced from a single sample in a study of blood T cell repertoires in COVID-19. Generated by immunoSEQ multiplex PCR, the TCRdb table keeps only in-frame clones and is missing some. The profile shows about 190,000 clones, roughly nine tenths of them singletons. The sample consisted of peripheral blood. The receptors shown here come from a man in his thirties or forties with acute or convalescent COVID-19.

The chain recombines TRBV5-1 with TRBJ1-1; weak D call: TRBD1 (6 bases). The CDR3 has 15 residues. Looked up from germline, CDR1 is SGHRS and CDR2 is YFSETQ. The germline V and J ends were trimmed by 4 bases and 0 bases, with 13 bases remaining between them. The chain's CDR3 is CASSGAQGMNTEAFF. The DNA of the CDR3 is TGCGCCAGCAGCGGGGCACAGGGAATGAACACTGAAGCTTTCTTT.

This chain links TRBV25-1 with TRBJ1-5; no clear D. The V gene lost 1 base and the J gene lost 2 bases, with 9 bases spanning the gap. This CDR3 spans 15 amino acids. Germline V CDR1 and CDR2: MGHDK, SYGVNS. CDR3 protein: CASSESLVGNQPQHF. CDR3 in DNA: TGTGCCAGCAGTGAATCTCTTGTTGGCAATCAGCCCCAGCATTTT.

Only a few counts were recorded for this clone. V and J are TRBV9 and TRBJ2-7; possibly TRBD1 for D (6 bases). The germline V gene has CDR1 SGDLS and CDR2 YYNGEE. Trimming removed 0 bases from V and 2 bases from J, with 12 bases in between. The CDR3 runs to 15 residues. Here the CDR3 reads CASSVATGITYEQYF. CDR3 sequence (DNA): TGTGCCAGCAGCGTAGCTACAGGGATTACCTACGAGCAGTACTTC.

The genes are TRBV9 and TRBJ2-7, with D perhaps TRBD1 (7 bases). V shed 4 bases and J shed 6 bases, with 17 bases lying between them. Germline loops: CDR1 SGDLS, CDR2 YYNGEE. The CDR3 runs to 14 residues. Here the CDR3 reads CASSFRRRDSEQYF. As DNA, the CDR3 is TGTGCCAGCAGCTTCCGAAGGCGGGACAGCGAGCAGTACTTC.

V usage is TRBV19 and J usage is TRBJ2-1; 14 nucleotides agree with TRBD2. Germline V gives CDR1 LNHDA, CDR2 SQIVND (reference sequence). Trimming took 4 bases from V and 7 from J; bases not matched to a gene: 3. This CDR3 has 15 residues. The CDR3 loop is CASSRLAGGLNEQFF. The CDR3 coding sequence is TGTGCCAGTAGTAGACTAGCGGGGGGGCTAAATGAGCAGTTCTTC.

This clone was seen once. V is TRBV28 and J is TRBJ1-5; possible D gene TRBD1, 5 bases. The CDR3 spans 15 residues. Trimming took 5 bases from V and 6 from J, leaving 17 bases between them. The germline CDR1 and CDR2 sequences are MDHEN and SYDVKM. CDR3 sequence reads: CASSTYGQVSQPQHF. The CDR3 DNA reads TGTGCCAGCAGTACTTATGGACAAGTCAGTCAGCCCCAGCATTTT.

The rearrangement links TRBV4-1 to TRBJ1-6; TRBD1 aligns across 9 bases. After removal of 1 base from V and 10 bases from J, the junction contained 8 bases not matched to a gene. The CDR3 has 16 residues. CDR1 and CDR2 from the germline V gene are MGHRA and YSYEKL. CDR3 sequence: CASSQGITGGGSPLHF. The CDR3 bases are TGCGCCAGCAGCCAAGGAATAACAGGGGGCGGATCACCCCTCCACTTT.